This T cell receptor (beta chain) was recovered during a study of cytomegalovirus exposure and HLA in healthy donors. Study outcomes and limitations: As a later analysis showed, a missense DCLRE1C variant was linked to trimming of TCR beta V- and J-genes. With high specificity and sensitivity, the classifier reportedly diagnosed cytomegalovirus status. In an earlier analysis, about 90% or about 30%: the productive usage of most TCR beta V segments.

13 Jbeta primers and 60 Vbeta primers were used for the PCR. Produced via immunoSEQ multiplex PCR; TCRdb's table is partial and in-frame only. The sample holds around 160,000 clones, around 75% seen once. The table lists this clone with a few counts. Antigen: not known. Per the germline V gene, CDR1 is LNHDA and CDR2 is SQIVND (reference sequence). CDR3 length: 14 amino acids. Trimming took off 5 bases at V and 3 bases at J, with 14 bases between the two ends. The sequenced sample consisted of PBMCs. The gene calls are TRBV19 and TRBJ2-7; TRBD2 is a possible D gene (6 bases). The TCR originated in a male donor in good health and CMV-seronegative. This CDR3 is CASSYVGRSYEQYF. CDR3 nucleotides: TGTGCCAGTAGTTATGTCGGGAGAAGCTACGAGCAGTACTTC.